This T cell receptor (beta chain) derives from a study of blood T cell repertoires in COVID-19. In the study overall: Sample material is recorded as cDNA or gDNA derived from T cells, B-cell-depleted T cells, or PBMCs.

Libraries were prepared by immunoSEQ multiplex PCR; TCRdb keeps only in-frame clonotypes and omits some of them. The data contain a few hundred thousand clones, around 90% of them singletons. Trimming pared 9 bases from V and 7 bases from J, leaving 19 bases between. Germline values: CDR1 KGHSH, CDR2 LQKENI. The CDR3 sequence is 14 residues long. The chain couples TRBV18 to TRBJ2-1; D is possibly TRBD2 (6 bases). The TCR originated in a woman under 40 with COVID-19, enrolled during active disease. Sequences were obtained from peripheral blood. The CDR3 spells CASVVTEGGNEQFF. CDR3 sequence (DNA): TGTGCCAGTGTCGTCACGGAGGGCGGGAATGAGCAGTTCTTC. Combining the CDR3 with reference TRBV18 and TRBJ2-1 gives the whole variable domain NAGVMQNPRHLVRRRGQEARLRCSPMKGHSHVYWYRQLPEEGLKFMVYLQKENIIDESGMPKERFSAEFPKEGPSILRIQQVVRGDSAAYFCASVVTEGGNEQFFGPGTRLTVL.